These T cell receptor beta chains were read from a single sample in a study of control samples from healthy donors and cancer patients. Clones were sequenced by immunoSEQ multiplex PCR, and TCRdb holds only the in-frame ones, with some missing. The sample holds some 74,000 clones, 94% seen once. The source material was blood. All receptors come from a young woman in good health. The CDR3 runs from the conserved cysteine through the conserved F or W. A D gene is named only where the DNA matches it firmly. Clone size appears in some rows only: once, few, many, or a class for an expanded clone.

v_gene,abundance,d_gene,j_gene,CDR3aa,CDR3nt
TRBV28,-,-,TRBJ1-2,CASSSPKFGYTF,TGTGCCAGCAGTTCCCCAAAGTTCGGCTACACCTTC
TRBV6-5,-,-,TRBJ1-2,CASSYSVWGYTF,TGTGCCAGCAGTTACTCGGTTTGGGGCTACACCTTC
TRBV28,once,TRBD1,TRBJ2-7,CASSAQGASYEQYF,TGTGCCAGCAGCGCACAGGGGGCTTCCTACGAGCAGTACTTC
TRBV7-9,-,TRBD1,TRBJ1-2,CASSLTQGNYGYTF,TGTGCCAGCAGCTTAACACAGGGGAACTATGGCTACACCTTC
TRBV27,-,-,TRBJ1-5,CASSLRREQPQHF,TGTGCCAGCAGTTTGAGGAGGGAGCAGCCCCAGCATTTT
TRBV12-3/TRBV12-4,-,-,TRBJ1-5,CASKEPNQPQHF,TGTGCCAGCAAGGAGCCAAATCAGCCCCAGCATTTT
TRBV5-1,-,-,TRBJ1-4,CASSLAGVNEKLFF,TGCGCCAGCAGCTTGGCTGGGGTGAATGAAAAACTGTTTTTT
TRBV25-1,-,-,TRBJ1-5,CASSGTGSNQPQHF,TGTGCCAGCAGTGGAACAGGAAGCAATCAGCCCCAGCATTTT
TRBV7-8,-,-,TRBJ1-3,CASSLVGTASGNTIYF,TGTGCCAGCAGCTTAGTAGGAACAGCTTCTGGAAACACCATATATTTT
TRBV29-1,-,-,TRBJ1-2,CSVARQAPAGFGHGYTF,TGCAGCGTGGCAAGACAGGCTCCGGCAGGTTTTGGGCATGGCTACACCTTC
TRBV5-6,-,-,TRBJ1-6,CASSPHRQNPSYNSPLHF,TGTGCCAGCAGTCCTCATCGACAGAACCCCTCCTATAATTCACCCCTCCACTTT
TRBV11-2,-,-,TRBJ1-3,CASSLDATDNLLGNTIYF,TGTGCCAGCAGCTTAGATGCCACGGACAACCTTCTTGGAAACACCATATATTTT
TRBV18,-,-,TRBJ1-5,CASSPPGSQPQHF,TGTGCCAGCTCACCCCCCGGGAGCCAGCCCCAGCATTTT
TRBV15,-,-,TRBJ1-2,CATSRGAALYGYTF,TGTGCCACCAGCAGAGGGGCAGCCCTCTATGGCTACACCTTC
TRBV4-2,-,-,TRBJ1-4,CASSQAPGTNEKLFF,TGTGCCAGCAGCCAAGCCCCAGGGACTAATGAAAAACTGTTTTTT
TRBV3-1/TRBV3-2,-,-,TRBJ1-2,CASSLRGHYGYTF,TGTGCCAGCAGCCTCAGGGGACACTATGGCTACACCTTC
TRBV19,few,-,TRBJ1-2,CASRDFPGGYTF,TGTGCCAGTAGGGACTTTCCGGGGGGCTACACCTTC
TRBV5-4,-,-,TRBJ1-1,CASSLYAEFEAFF,TGTGCCAGCAGCTTATACGCAGAGTTCGAAGCTTTCTTT
TRBV2,-,TRBD2,TRBJ2-1,CASSDWLAGTVEQFF,TGTGCCAGCAGTGACTGGCTAGCGGGGACGGTTGAGCAGTTCTTC
TRBV6-5,-,TRBD1,TRBJ1-3,CASTGGQSSGNTIYF,TGTGCCAGCACGGGGGGACAGTCCTCTGGAAACACCATATATTTT
TRBV30,-,-,TRBJ2-2,CAWTRDTYTGELFF,TGTGCCTGGACCAGGGACACTTACACCGGGGAGCTGTTTTTT
TRBV6-2/TRBV6-3,-,-,TRBJ1-5,CASSYSSRGGNQPQHF,TGTGCCAGCAGTTACTCGTCCCGGGGAGGAAATCAGCCCCAGCATTTT
TRBV2,-,TRBD2,TRBJ2-3,CASSEAGGLAIPDTQYF,TGTGCCAGCAGTGAAGCGGGGGGACTAGCGATCCCAGATACGCAGTATTTT
TRBV4-1,-,-,TRBJ1-4,CASSDSGTLHEKLFF,TGCGCCAGCAGCGATTCCGGGACCCTACATGAAAAACTGTTTTTT
TRBV6-1,-,-,TRBJ1-3,CASSERFPGNTIYF,TGTGCCAGCAGTGAACGGTTCCCTGGAAACACCATATATTTT
TRBV4-1,-,-,TRBJ1-4,CASSSRGDLNEKLFF,TGCGCCAGCAGCTCCCGGGGGGATCTTAATGAAAAACTGTTTTTT
TRBV5-1,-,TRBD1,TRBJ1-4,CANSPTGENEKLFF,TGCGCCAACAGCCCGACAGGGGAGAATGAAAAACTGTTTTTT
TRBV19,-,-,TRBJ1-2,CASRGTEFYGYTF,TGTGCCAGTAGAGGGACGGAATTCTATGGCTACACCTTC
TRBV6-5,-,-,TRBJ1-1,CAIASNTEAFF,TGTGCCATTGCCTCAAACACTGAAGCTTTCTTT
TRBV3-1/TRBV3-2,-,TRBD2,TRBJ2-5,CASSQEGGTQETQYF,TGTGCCAGCAGCCAAGAGGGGGGGACCCAAGAGACCCAGTACTTC
TRBV5-1,-,-,TRBJ1-5,CASSLDGDSNQPQHF,TGCGCCAGCAGCCTTGATGGAGATAGCAATCAGCCCCAGCATTTT
TRBV7-2,once,-,TRBJ2-7,CASSFSRFYEQYF,TGTGCCAGCAGCTTTAGTCGGTTCTACGAGCAGTACTTC
TRBV19,-,TRBD1,TRBJ1-1,CASSAGQGWNTEAFF,TGTGCCAGTAGTGCTGGACAGGGATGGAACACTGAAGCTTTCTTT
TRBV19,-,-,TRBJ2-3,CASSPGHAPSTDTQYF,TGTGCCAGTAGTCCAGGACACGCTCCTAGCACAGATACGCAGTATTTT
TRBV19,-,-,TRBJ2-1,CASGLPAGVNNEQFF,TGTGCCAGTGGCCTTCCGGCCGGGGTAAACAATGAGCAGTTCTTC
TRBV9,-,TRBD1,TRBJ1-1,CASSATGGSTEAFF,TGTGCCAGCAGCGCGACAGGGGGAAGCACTGAAGCTTTCTTT
TRBV7-3,-,-,TRBJ1-1,CASSSGLNTEAFF,TGTGCCAGCAGCTCGGGGCTGAACACTGAAGCTTTCTTT
TRBV19,-,-,TRBJ1-5,CASKQGYGMPQHF,TGTGCCAGTAAACAGGGATATGGGATGCCCCAGCATTTT
TRBV7-3,-,TRBD1,TRBJ1-6,CASGTGMDSPLHF,TGTGCCAGTGGGACAGGGATGGATTCACCCCTCCACTTT
TRBV30,-,TRBD1,TRBJ1-4,CAWSGQQGATNEKLFF,TGTGCCTGGAGTGGCCAACAGGGGGCAACTAATGAAAAACTGTTTTTT
TRBV7-7,-,TRBD1,TRBJ2-1,CASSSDRDNEQFF,TGTGCTAGCAGCTCGGACAGGGACAATGAGCAGTTCTTC
TRBV13,-,TRBD1,TRBJ1-6,CASSTRTGDSPLHF,TGTGCCAGCAGCACCCGGACAGGGGATTCACCCCTCCACTTT